This TCR beta chain was observed in a study of blood T cell repertoires in COVID-19. Background on the study: PBMCs, B-cell-depleted T cells, or T cells were the source of the cDNA or gDNA that made up the material.

Generated by immunoSEQ multiplex PCR, the TCRdb table keeps only in-frame clones and is missing some. The sample has fewer than 500,000 clones; about 90% are singletons. Enrolled during active infection, Seattle patients were then followed longitudinally. The clonotype comes from a man aged 18 to 29 with COVID-19, enrolled during active disease. Input material: peripheral blood.

The DNA of the CDR3 is TGTGCCAGCCTCCCCAGGACAGGGAGTGCAGATACGCAGTATTTT. Protein sequence: CASLPRTGSADTQYF. The gene calls are TRBV2 and TRBJ2-3, with 8 bases aligning to TRBD1. This CDR3 has 15 amino acids. Germline V gene sequence: CDR1 SNHLY, CDR2 FYNNEI. With V trimmed by 8 bases and J by 4 bases, 11 bases remained unmatched.